This entry lists 10 T cell receptor beta chains sequenced from one sample in a study of blood T cell repertoires in COVID-19. This table comes from immunoSEQ multiplex PCR, and its TCRdb copy is limited to in-frame clones, with some not included. Here the sample spans roughly 200,000 clones, more than 70% being singletons. The sample consisted of PBMCs or T cells enriched from blood (not recorded which). These receptor sequences come from a man in his forties who had recovered from COVID-19.

This sequence joins TRBV24-1 and TRBJ2-6; D remains unclear. Between the trimmed V and J ends, which lost 7 bases and 2 bases, there was a span of 5 bases. CDR1 and CDR2 (germline): KGHDR, SFDVKD. The CDR3 runs to 13 residues. CDR3 loop: CATSPTGANVLTF. CDR3 nucleotide sequence: TGTGCCACCAGCCCCACTGGGGCCAACGTCCTGACTTTC.

The chain recombines TRBV6-5 with TRBJ2-5, with 9 bases fitting TRBD1. After removal of 6 bases from V and 7 bases from J, the junction contained 6 bases not matched to a gene. The CDR3 has 13 residues. CDR1 and CDR2 from the germline V gene are MNHEY and SVGAGI. CDR3 residues: CASRDRGEVTQYF. The CDR3 nucleotides read TGTGCCAGCAGGGACAGGGGAGAGGTGACCCAGTACTTC.

The J gene is TRBJ1-4, the V gene TRBV7-8; the D is unclear. Germline V gene lookup returns CDR1 SGHVS and CDR2 FQNEAQ. V lost 3 bases and J lost 0, with 8 bases in between. The length of the CDR3 is 15 residues. The CDR3 reads CASSFLRATNEKLFF. The DNA of the CDR3 is TGTGCCAGCAGCTTCTTACGGGCAACTAATGAAAAACTGTTTTTT.

This chain joins TRBV4-1 and TRBJ2-7, with TRBD2 matching 7 bases. Germline loops: CDR1 MGHRA, CDR2 YSYEKL. The CDR3 spans 14 residues. Trimming at V came to 1 base and at J to 4 bases, leaving 4 bases not matched to a gene. CDR3 nucleotide sequence: TGCGCCAGCAGCCAAGCGGGGGGAAAGTACGAGCAGTACTTC. Translation gives CASSQAGGKYEQYF.

This chain joins TRBV7-3 and TRBJ2-7; D is possibly TRBD2 (6 bases). V shed 1 base and J shed 2 bases, with 12 bases lying between them. Germline CDR1 and CDR2: SGHTA and FQGTGA. CDR3 size: 15 residues. Here the CDR3 reads CASSLISGTAYEQYF. Written as DNA, the CDR3 is TGTGCCAGCAGCTTAATCTCAGGGACTGCCTACGAGCAGTACTTC.

This chain uses TRBV2 with TRBJ1-2; D is possibly TRBD1 (5 bases). The CDR3 loop spans 13 amino acids. The V gene's germline CDR1 is SNHLY and CDR2 FYNNEI. V lost 5 bases to trimming and J lost 4 bases, with 11 bases between them. For the CDR3, the DNA is TGTGCCAGCAGTTCCTCCGGGGGCTATGGCTACACCTTC. This encodes CASSSSGGYGYTF. The full variable domain, with the rest looked up from reference TRBV2 and TRBJ1-2, is EPEVTQTPSHQVTQMGQEVILRCVPISNHLYFYWYRQILGQKVEFLVSFYNNEISEKSEIFDDQFSVERPDGSNFTLKIRSTKLEDSAMYFCASSSSGGYGYTFGSGTRLTVV.

This chain connects TRBV2 to TRBJ1-5; tentative D call: TRBD1 (5 bases). The CDR3 sequence is 12 residues long. The germline V and J ends were trimmed by 6 bases and 9 bases, with 12 bases remaining between them. The germline V gene has CDR1 SNHLY and CDR2 FYNNEI. The CDR3: CASSGGVGPQHF. The CDR3 DNA reads as TGTGCCAGCAGCGGGGGGGTGGGGCCCCAGCATTTT.

This rearrangement joins TRBV9 to TRBJ1-6, with 8 nucleotides matching TRBD1. The CDR3 extends over 15 amino acids. Unmatched junction bases numbered 6, after V lost 3 bases and J lost 7 bases. CDR1 SGDLS and CDR2 YYNGEE come from the germline V gene. The CDR3 protein is CASSAGQGRNSPLHF. In nucleotides, the CDR3 is TGTGCCAGCAGCGCCGGACAGGGTAGGAATTCACCCCTCCACTTT.

The J gene is TRBJ1-1, the V gene TRBV5-1; unclear D gene. In germline, CDR1 is SGHRS, CDR2 YFSETQ. This CDR3 comprises 11 residues. Trimming left V 4 bases short and J 10 bases short, with 11 bases between. In DNA, the CDR3 is TGCGCCAGCAGCGCCGGGGTAGGAGCTTTCTTT. Its protein is CASSAGVGAFF.

The V and J genes are TRBV7-2 and TRBJ2-7; D is unresolved. With 4 bases removed from V and 2 bases from J, the gap between germline ends came to 12 bases. The CDR3 sequence is 14 residues long. Germline lookup yields CDR1 SGHTA and CDR2 FQGNSA. CDR3 DNA: TGTGCCAGCAGCTCCTTTTTGGGCACCTACGAGCAGTACTTC. Amino acids: CASSSFLGTYEQYF.